The sequence of this TCR beta chain was determined in a study of cytomegalovirus exposure and HLA in healthy donors. The donors gave bone marrow, and they were healthy. The PCR had 60 Vbeta and 13 Jbeta primers. TCRdb's copy holds only in-frame clones and misses some; the assay was immunoSEQ multiplex PCR. The table includes around 150,000 clones, roughly 79% detected once. Regarding this clone: Antigen specificity is unknown.

Study-wide results and limits: With later analysis, a missense DCLRE1C variant became linked to TCR beta V- and J-gene trimming. About 87% or about 30% of the time was how often most TCR beta V segments were productive, according to an earlier analysis. Among the most significant clusters, several appeared linked to common viral pathogens in a later analysis.

This CDR3 comprises 14 residues. Trimming took off 0 bases at V and 10 bases at J, with 14 bases between the two ends. In germline, CDR1 is SGHRS, CDR2 YFSETQ. This rearrangement joins TRBV5-1 to TRBJ2-1; weak D call: TRBD2 (7 bases). Sequences were obtained from PBMCs. This TCR derives from a man younger than 30 in good health and CMV-seropositive. As DNA, the CDR3 is TGCGCCAGCAGCTTGGATGGGGGGGCCGACGAGCAGTTCTTC. It is translated as CASSLDGGADEQFF.